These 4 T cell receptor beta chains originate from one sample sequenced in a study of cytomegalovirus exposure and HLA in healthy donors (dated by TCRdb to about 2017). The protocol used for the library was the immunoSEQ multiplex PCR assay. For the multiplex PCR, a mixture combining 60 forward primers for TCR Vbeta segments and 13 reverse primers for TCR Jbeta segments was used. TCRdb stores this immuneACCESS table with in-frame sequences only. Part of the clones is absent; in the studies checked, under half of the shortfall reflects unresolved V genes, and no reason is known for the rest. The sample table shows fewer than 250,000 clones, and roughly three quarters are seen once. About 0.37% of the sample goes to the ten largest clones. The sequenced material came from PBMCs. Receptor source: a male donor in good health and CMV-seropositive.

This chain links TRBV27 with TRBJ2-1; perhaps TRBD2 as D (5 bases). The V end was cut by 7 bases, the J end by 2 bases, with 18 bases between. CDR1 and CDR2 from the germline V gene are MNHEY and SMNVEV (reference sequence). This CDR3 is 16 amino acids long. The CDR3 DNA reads TGTGCCAGCAACCCCCGGCGGGTTGGAACCTACAATGAGCAGTTCTTC. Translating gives CASNPRRVGTYNEQFF.

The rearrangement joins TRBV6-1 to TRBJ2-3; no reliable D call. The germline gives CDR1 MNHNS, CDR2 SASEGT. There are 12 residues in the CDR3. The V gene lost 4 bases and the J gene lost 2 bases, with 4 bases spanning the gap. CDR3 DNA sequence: TGTGCCAGCAGTGGGCCCACAGATACGCAGTATTTT. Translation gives CASSGPTDTQYF.

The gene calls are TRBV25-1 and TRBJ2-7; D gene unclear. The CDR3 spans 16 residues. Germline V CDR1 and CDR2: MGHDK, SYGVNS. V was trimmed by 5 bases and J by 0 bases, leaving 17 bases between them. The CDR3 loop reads CASSSFPGLSSYEQYF. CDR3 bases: TGTGCCAGCAGTTCATTTCCAGGTTTGAGCTCCTACGAGCAGTACTTC.

CDR3 protein: CASSPRNFQGVNGELFF. The CDR3 DNA reads as TGTGCCAGCTCACCACGGAATTTCCAGGGTGTGAACGGGGAGCTGTTTTTT. V usage is TRBV18 and J usage is TRBJ2-2; weak D call: TRBD1 (5 bases). This CDR3 is built from 17 residues. The germline V gene encodes CDR1 KGHSH and CDR2 LQKENI. V lost 1 base and J lost 7, with 19 bases in between. Together with reference TRBV18 and TRBJ2-2, the CDR3 gives the full variable domain: NAGVMQNPRHLVRRRGQEARLRCSPMKGHSHVYWYRQLPEEGLKFMVYLQKENIIDESGMPKERFSAEFPKEGPSILRIQQVVRGDSAAYFCASSPRNFQGVNGELFFGEGSRLTVL.